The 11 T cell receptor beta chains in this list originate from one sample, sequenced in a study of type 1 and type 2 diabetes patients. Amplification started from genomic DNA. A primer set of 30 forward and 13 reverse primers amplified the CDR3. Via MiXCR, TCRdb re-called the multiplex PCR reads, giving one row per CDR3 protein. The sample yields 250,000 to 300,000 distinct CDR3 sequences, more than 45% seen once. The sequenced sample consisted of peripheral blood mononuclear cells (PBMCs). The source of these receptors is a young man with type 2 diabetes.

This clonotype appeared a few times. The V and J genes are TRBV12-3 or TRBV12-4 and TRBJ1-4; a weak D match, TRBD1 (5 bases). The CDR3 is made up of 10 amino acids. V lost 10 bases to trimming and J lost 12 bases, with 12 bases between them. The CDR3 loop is CATGGEELFF. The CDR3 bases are TGTGCCACCGGGGGGGAGGAACTGTTTTTT.

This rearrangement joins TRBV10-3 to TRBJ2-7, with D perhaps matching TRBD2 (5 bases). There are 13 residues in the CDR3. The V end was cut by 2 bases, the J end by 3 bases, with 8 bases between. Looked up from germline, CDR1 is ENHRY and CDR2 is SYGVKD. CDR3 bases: TGTGCCATCAGTGAGGCGGGCTACTACGAGCAGTACTTC. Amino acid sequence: CAISEAGYYEQYF.

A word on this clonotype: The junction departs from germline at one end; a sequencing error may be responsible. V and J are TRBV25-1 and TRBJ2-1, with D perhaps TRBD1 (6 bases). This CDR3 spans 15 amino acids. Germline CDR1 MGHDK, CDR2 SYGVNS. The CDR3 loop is CAISGPGDRGDEQFF. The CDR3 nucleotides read TGTGCCATCAGTGGCCCAGGGGACCGAGGCGATGAGCAGTTCTTC.

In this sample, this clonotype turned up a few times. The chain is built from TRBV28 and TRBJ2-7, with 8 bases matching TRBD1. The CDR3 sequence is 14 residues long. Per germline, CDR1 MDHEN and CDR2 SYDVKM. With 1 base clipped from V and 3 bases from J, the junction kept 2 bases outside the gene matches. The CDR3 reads CASSLLDRGYEQYF. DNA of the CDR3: TGTGCCAGCAGTTTATTAGACAGGGGCTACGAGCAGTACTTC.

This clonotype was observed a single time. CDR3 protein: CASSWFDQETQYF. The CDR3, as DNA: TGTGCCAGCAGTTGGTTCGACCAAGAGACCCAGTACTTC. V is TRBV6-2 or TRBV6-3 and J is TRBJ2-5; D uncertain. The CDR3 contains 13 residues. The germline CDR1 and CDR2 sequences are MNHEY and SVGEGT. V dropped 4 bases and J dropped 0 bases, with 6 bases sitting between them.

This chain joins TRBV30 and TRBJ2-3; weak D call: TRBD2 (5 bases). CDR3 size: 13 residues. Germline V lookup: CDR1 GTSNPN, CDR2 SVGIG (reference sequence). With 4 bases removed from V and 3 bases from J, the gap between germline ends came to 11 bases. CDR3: CAWTRDRTDTQYF. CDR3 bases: TGTGCCTGGACCCGGGATCGGACAGATACGCAGTATTTT.

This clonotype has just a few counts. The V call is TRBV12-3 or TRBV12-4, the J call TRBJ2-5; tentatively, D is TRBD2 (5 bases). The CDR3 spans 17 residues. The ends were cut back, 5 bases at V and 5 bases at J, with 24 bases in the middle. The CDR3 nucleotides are TGTGCCAGCAGTCCCACCGGAGGTCGCCTTCGTTGGGAGACCCAGTACTTC. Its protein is CASSPTGGRLRWETQYF.

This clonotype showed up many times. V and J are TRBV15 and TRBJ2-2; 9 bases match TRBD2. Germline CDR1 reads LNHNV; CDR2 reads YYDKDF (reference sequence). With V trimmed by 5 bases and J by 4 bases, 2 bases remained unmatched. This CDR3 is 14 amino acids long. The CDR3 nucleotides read TGTGCCACCAGCGAACTAGCGGGCACCGGGGAGCTGTTTTTT. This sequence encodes CATSELAGTGELFF.

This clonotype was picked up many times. The CDR3 nucleotides are TGTGCCAGCAGCTTAGGCCGGAGGTCGACTAGCTTAACGGGACCCCAGTACTTC. Translating it yields CASSLGRRSTSLTGPQYF. The genes are TRBV7-8 and TRBJ2-5; 7 nucleotides line up with TRBD2. This CDR3 has 18 residues. J was trimmed by 9 bases and V by 1 base; bases with no gene match: 20. Germline V CDR1 and CDR2: SGHVS, FQNEAQ.

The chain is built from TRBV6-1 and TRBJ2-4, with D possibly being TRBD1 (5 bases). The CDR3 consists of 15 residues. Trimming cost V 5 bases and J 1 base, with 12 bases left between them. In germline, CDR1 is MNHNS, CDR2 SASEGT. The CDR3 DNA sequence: TGTGCCAGCAGTTCCCCGGACACCGCCAAAAACATTCAGTACTTC. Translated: CASSSPDTAKNIQYF.

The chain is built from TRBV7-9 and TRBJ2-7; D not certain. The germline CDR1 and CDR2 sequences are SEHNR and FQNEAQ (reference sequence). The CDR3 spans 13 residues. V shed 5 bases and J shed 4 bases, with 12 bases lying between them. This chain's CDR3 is CASSAPGVYEQYF. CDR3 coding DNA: TGTGCCAGCAGCGCGCCTGGCGTTTACGAGCAGTACTTC.